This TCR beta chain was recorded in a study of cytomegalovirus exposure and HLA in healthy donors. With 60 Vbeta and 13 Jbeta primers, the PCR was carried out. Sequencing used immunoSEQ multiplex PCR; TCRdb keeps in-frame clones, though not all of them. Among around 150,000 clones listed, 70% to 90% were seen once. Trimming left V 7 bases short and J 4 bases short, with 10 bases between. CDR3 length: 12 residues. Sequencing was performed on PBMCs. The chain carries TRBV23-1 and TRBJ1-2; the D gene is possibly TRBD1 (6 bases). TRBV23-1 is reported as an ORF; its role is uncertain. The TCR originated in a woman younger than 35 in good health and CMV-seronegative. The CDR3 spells CASKGGGYGYTF. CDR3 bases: TGCGCCAGCAAAGGGGGGGGCTATGGCTACACCTTC.